The entry below gives a single T cell receptor beta chain sequence along with its context. V was clipped by 1 base and J by 5 bases, with 8 bases between them. Germline CDR1 and CDR2: MGHDK and SYGVNS. This CDR3 has 13 residues. This sample was included in a study of blood T cell repertoires in COVID-19. Turning to the study itself: The United States, Italy and Spain provided the acute and convalescent COVID-19 samples. From T cells, B-cell-depleted T cells, or PBMCs came the material, which was cDNA or gDNA.

Per the original data handling: Scientists estimated how many nucleated cells there were by amplifying reference gene primers. The protocol was immunoSEQ multiplex PCR, while the TCRdb copy is restricted to in-frame clones and leaves out a portion. Clone size and V and J calls were adopted from that table, with D and trimming inferred from the DNA. The repertoire has roughly 120,000 clones, more than 90% of them found once; the top ten carry about 3.5%. The V gene is TRBV25-1, the J gene TRBJ1-2; D is undetermined. The sample comprised peripheral blood. The sequence came from a man aged 45 to 65 with active COVID-19. The CDR3 is CASSESHRYGYTF. The CDR3 coding sequence is TGTGCCAGCAGTGAATCACATCGATATGGCTACACCTTC.